The 11 T cell receptor beta chains in this list originate from one sample, sequenced in a study of T cell changes during pregnancy in multiple sclerosis (dated by TCRdb to the late 2010s). Receptors were amplified or captured by the immunoSEQ multiplex PCR assay. TCRdb took over this immuneACCESS table, retaining in-frame rearrangements with V and J assigned. Such tables are incomplete; in checked studies, under half of the missing clones stem from an unresolved V gene, and the remainder is unexplained. In all, the sample holds tens of thousands of clones, and about 91% of those were seen once. Under 0.9% of the sample is in the top ten clones. The sequencing used CD4+ T cells from peripheral blood mononuclear cells, collected before pregnancy. The origin of the receptors is a female donor with multiple sclerosis, enrolled in a pregnancy study.

The chain links TRBV7-6 to TRBJ2-7, with no clear D. This CDR3 region has 15 residues. Germline V CDR1 and CDR2: SGHVS, FNYEAQ. V gave up 1 base and J gave up 6 bases, with 16 bases separating them. The DNA of the CDR3 is TGTGCCAGCAGCTTAGACCCCGGGTCGAGTTTCGAGCAGTACTTC. Protein product: CASSLDPGSSFEQYF.

J is TRBJ2-7 and V is TRBV7-3, with 8 nucleotides matching TRBD2. The CDR3 loop spans 15 amino acids. Germline CDR1 is SGHTA and CDR2 is FQGTGA. The V segment lost 2 bases and the J segment 0 bases; nucleotides outside the gene matches: 3. CDR3 loop: CASSLLSGSSYEQYF. The DNA of the CDR3 is TGTGCCAGCAGCTTATTGAGCGGGAGCTCCTACGAGCAGTACTTC.

CDR3 sequence: CASSQPLAGSTDTQYF. CDR3 DNA: TGCGCCAGCAGCCAACCCCTGGCGGGGAGCACAGATACGCAGTATTTT. The gene calls are TRBV4-1 and TRBJ2-3; maybe TRBD2 (6 bases). V lost 2 bases to trimming and J lost 0 bases, with 12 bases between them. The germline gives CDR1 MGHRA, CDR2 YSYEKL. The CDR3 runs 16 residues.

The rearrangement links TRBV6-1 to TRBJ1-1; D might be TRBD1 (5 bases). The V end lost 7 bases, the J end lost 4 bases, and 16 bases lay between the germline ends. The CDR3 consists of 14 residues. The V gene's germline CDR1 is MNHNS and CDR2 SASEGT. CDR3 region: CASKAGEVGTEAFF. Written as DNA, the CDR3 is TGTGCCAGCAAAGCGGGGGAAGTCGGCACTGAAGCTTTCTTT.

V usage is TRBV5-1 and J usage is TRBJ2-7, with D possibly TRBD1 on 6 matching bases. Trimming pared 0 bases from V and 3 bases from J, leaving 7 bases between. The CDR3 is 13 amino acids. Looked up from germline, CDR1 is SGHRS and CDR2 is YFSETQ. DNA for the CDR3: TGCGCCAGCAGCTTGGGACAGGTCTACGAGCAGTACTTC. The encoded protein is CASSLGQVYEQYF.

CDR3 DNA: TGTGCCAGTAGTTCACCGGGACTAGGGACCTACAATGAGCAGTTCTTC. Protein: CASSSPGLGTYNEQFF. V gene TRBV19 combines with J gene TRBJ2-1; 8 bases align to TRBD2. This CDR3 has 16 amino acids. V shed 5 bases, J shed 2 bases, and the junction held 8 bases outside the gene matches. Germline loops: CDR1 LNHDA, CDR2 SQIVND (reference sequence).

V gene TRBV19 combines with J gene TRBJ2-4; 7 bases map to TRBD1. V lost 2 bases to trimming and J lost 2 bases; unmatched junction nucleotides: 6. This CDR3 is 16 amino acids long. CDR1 is LNHDA and CDR2 is SQIVND in the germline V gene (reference sequence). CDR3 residues: CASSIIETGSKNIQYF. The CDR3 DNA sequence: TGTGCCAGTAGTATAATCGAGACAGGGTCCAAAAACATTCAGTACTTC.

The chain joins TRBV5-1 to TRBJ2-7; 7 nucleotides align to TRBD1. V shed 4 bases, J shed 3 bases, and the junction held 10 bases outside the gene matches. The germline V gene encodes CDR1 SGHRS and CDR2 YFSETQ. This CDR3 has 15 amino acids. CDR3 in amino acids: CASSRSGDSLYEQYF. DNA for the CDR3: TGCGCCAGCAGCCGCTCCGGGGACAGTCTCTACGAGCAGTACTTC.

The CDR3 loop is CASSKKTGPNTGELFF. Here the CDR3 DNA reads TGTGCCAGCAGTAAAAAGACAGGTCCCAACACCGGGGAGCTGTTTTTT. This chain joins TRBV14 and TRBJ2-2; TRBD1 might be the D (6 bases). V lost 6 bases, J lost 2 bases, and 16 bases lay in between. CDR1 SGHDN and CDR2 FVKESK come from the germline V gene. The CDR3 contains 16 residues.

The genes are TRBV30 and TRBJ1-1; D uncertain. Deletions cut 3 bases from V and 1 base from J, with 24 bases between. The CDR3 has 18 residues. The germline CDR1 and CDR2 sequences are GTSNPN and SVGIG (reference sequence). CDR3 bases: TGTGCCTGGAGCCCCGTCGGGCGGGAGGGAGGGTGGAACACTGAAGCTTTCTTT. Amino acids: CAWSPVGREGGWNTEAFF.

V gene TRBV7-8 combines with J gene TRBJ2-7, with 14 positions matching TRBD2. CDR1 and CDR2 (germline): SGHVS, FQNEAQ. V shed 3 bases, J shed 4 bases, and the junction held 5 bases outside the gene matches. This CDR3 is built from 16 residues. DNA of the CDR3: TGTGCCAGCAGCTTGGGGACTAGCGGGAGTTTTTACGAGCAGTACTTC. This encodes CASSLGTSGSFYEQYF.